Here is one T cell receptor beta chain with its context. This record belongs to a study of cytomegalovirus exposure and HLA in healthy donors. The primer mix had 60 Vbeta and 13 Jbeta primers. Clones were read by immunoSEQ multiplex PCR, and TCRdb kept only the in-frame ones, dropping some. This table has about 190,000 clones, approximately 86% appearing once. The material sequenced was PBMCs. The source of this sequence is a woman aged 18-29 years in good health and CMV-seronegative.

CDR3: CASAPRAAGNTIYF. The CDR3, as DNA: TGCGCCAGCGCCCCCAGGGCCGCTGGAAACACCATATATTTT. The rearrangement joins TRBV10-2 to TRBJ1-3; perhaps TRBD1 as D (5 bases). Per the germline V gene, CDR1 is WSHSY and CDR2 is SAAADI. Deletions cut 8 bases from V and 2 bases from J, with 13 bases between. This CDR3 has 14 amino acids.